Following are 5 T cell receptor beta chains from one sample sequenced in a study of T-cell reconstitution after alpha-beta-depleted transplantation in children (dated by TCRdb to the mid-2010s). The treatment or condition label, read with the paper, signifies: allogeneic hematopoietic cell transplantation with graft depleted of TCRalphabeta T cells and CD19 B cells. Libraries were built with PCR. Sequenced using an Illumina HiSeq 2500. To normalize quantification of the TCRbeta repertoire, the TCR libraries were built with molecular barcoding that relied on unique molecular identifiers. TCRdb reworked the public reads: Q25 trimming with fastp, MiXCR clone assembly, productive beta chains retained. Every entry covers one CDR3 protein and lists the most common genes and DNA from its rows. This sample holds about 830,000 distinct CDR3 sequences; less than 20% were observed only once. The biggest ten clones account for under 6% of the sample.

Material: PBMCs, mostly from graft donor cells, obtained 360 days after TCRalphabeta/CD19-depleted stem cell transplant. The receptors stem from a male patient aged 10 to 17 who had a stem cell transplant for acute lymphoblastic leukemia, so the T cells may come from the graft donor.

The chain joins TRBV7-9 to TRBJ2-3; D is unclear. CDR3 length equals 14 residues. Germline lookup yields CDR1 SEHNR and CDR2 FQNEAQ (reference sequence). The germline V and J ends were trimmed by 7 bases and 3 bases, with 14 bases remaining between them. CDR3 coding DNA: TGTGCCAGCAACAAAGGAGTAGTAACAGATACGCAGTATTTT. The encoded protein is CASNKGVVTDTQYF.

Only a few counts were recorded for this clonotype. The chain couples TRBV3-1 to TRBJ2-1; D unclear. The germline gives CDR1 LGHDT, CDR2 YNNKEL (reference sequence). V shed 1 base and J shed 8 bases, with 18 bases lying between them. The CDR3 is 16 residues long. This CDR3 is CASSQGPLPSSDEQFF. The CDR3 region has the DNA TGTGCCAGCAGCCAAGGGCCCTTACCGTCAAGCGATGAGCAGTTCTTC.

A few counts support this clonotype. The chain combines TRBV15 with TRBJ2-3; 16 bases map to TRBD2. The CDR3 sequence is 19 residues long. Germline CDR1 reads LNHNV; CDR2 reads YYDKDF (reference sequence). Trimming removed 2 bases from V and 2 bases from J; junction bases left unmatched: 7. The CDR3 reads CATSRLPGLAGGATDTQYF. CDR3 DNA: TGTGCCACCAGCAGATTACCGGGACTAGCGGGAGGGGCCACAGATACGCAGTATTTT. The whole variable domain, filled in from reference TRBV15 and TRBJ2-3, reads DAMVIQNPRYQVTQFGKPVTLSCSQTLNHNVMYWYQQKSSQAPKLLFHYYDKDFNNEADTPDNFQSRRPNTSFCFLDIRSPGLGDTAMYLCATSRLPGLAGGATDTQYFGPGTRLTVL.

V is TRBV10-3 and J is TRBJ1-1; 8 positions agree with TRBD1. Germline assignment: CDR1 ENHRY and CDR2 SYGVKD. The V gene end was trimmed by 6 bases and the J gene end by 6 bases; junction bases not matched to a gene: 15. The CDR3 sequence is 16 residues long. The CDR3: CAIRKVDRGYISEAFF. DNA of the CDR3: TGTGCCATCAGGAAAGTAGACAGGGGTTATATTTCTGAAGCTTTCTTT.

Only a few counts were recorded for this clonotype. The chain links TRBV2 to TRBJ2-5; D perhaps matches TRBD2 (5 bases). CDR1 is SNHLY and CDR2 is FYNNEI in the germline V gene. Between the trimmed V and J ends, which lost 3 bases and 0 bases, there was a span of 8 bases. The CDR3 is 14 amino acids. The CDR3 nucleotides are TGTGCCAGCAGTGATCTCGGGAACCAAGAGACCCAGTACTTC. Translation: CASSDLGNQETQYF.